These T cell receptor beta chains were read from a single sample in a study of blood T cell repertoires in COVID-19. TCRdb's copy holds only in-frame clones and misses some; the assay was immunoSEQ multiplex PCR. The table has roughly 130,000 clones, more than 70% seen once. The sequenced sample consisted of peripheral blood. The source is a woman between 55 and 75 years old with acute or convalescent COVID-19. Each CDR3 is given without its conserved first and last residue. Fields, in order: J gene, V gene, CDR3 protein.

j_gene: TRBJ2-1; v_gene: TRBV16; CDR3aa: ASSQRGGRRNEQF
j_gene: TRBJ2-7; v_gene: TRBV9; CDR3aa: ASSVDLASKQY
j_gene: TRBJ1-3; v_gene: TRBV7-9; CDR3aa: ASSFNRGRNTIY
j_gene: TRBJ1-1; v_gene: TRBV27; CDR3aa: ASRRQGFGTEAF
j_gene: TRBJ2-1; v_gene: TRBV7-7; CDR3aa: ASSSGLAGGGNEQF
j_gene: TRBJ1-1; v_gene: TRBV5-1; CDR3aa: ASSLSRPPGNTEAF
j_gene: TRBJ2-2; v_gene: TRBV4-1; CDR3aa: ASSLDSGSVYTGELF
j_gene: TRBJ1-2; v_gene: TRBV12-3/TRBV12-4; CDR3aa: ASSPGHSGYT
j_gene: TRBJ1-3; v_gene: TRBV30; CDR3aa: AWSFGDRGFGGNTIY
j_gene: TRBJ2-3; v_gene: TRBV2; CDR3aa: ASRVGQGDTQY
j_gene: TRBJ1-1; v_gene: TRBV5-5; CDR3aa: ASSLMTLNTEAF
j_gene: TRBJ2-2; v_gene: TRBV7-6; CDR3aa: ASSLGQINTGELF
j_gene: TRBJ2-3; v_gene: TRBV7-8; CDR3aa: ASSLGRLTDTQY
j_gene: TRBJ2-7; v_gene: TRBV2; CDR3aa: ASSETWYEQY
j_gene: TRBJ2-5; v_gene: TRBV7-9; CDR3aa: ASSGDRGREETQY
j_gene: TRBJ1-3; v_gene: TRBV11-2; CDR3aa: ASSQQGTGNTIY
j_gene: TRBJ2-1; v_gene: TRBV6-6; CDR3aa: ASSKRLAEYNEQF
j_gene: TRBJ2-5; v_gene: TRBV6-5; CDR3aa: ASRPIGGETQY
j_gene: TRBJ1-2; v_gene: TRBV19; CDR3aa: ASSKLYGYT
j_gene: TRBJ1-3; v_gene: TRBV14; CDR3aa: ASSQKVAATIY
j_gene: TRBJ2-5; v_gene: TRBV5-6; CDR3aa: ASSLVGGRKETQY
j_gene: TRBJ1-5; v_gene: TRBV20-1; CDR3aa: SACEDTNQPQH
j_gene: TRBJ2-1; v_gene: TRBV19; CDR3aa: ASSQFNEQF
j_gene: TRBJ2-3; v_gene: TRBV28; CDR3aa: ASSLTGAGGSY
j_gene: TRBJ2-1; v_gene: TRBV21-1; CDR3aa: ASGHPTGRWRDCSYNEQF
j_gene: TRBJ2-5; v_gene: TRBV3-1/TRBV3-2; CDR3aa: ASSQSWRGGVGETQY
j_gene: TRBJ1-4; v_gene: TRBV6-5; CDR3aa: ASSYEPLPNEKLF
j_gene: TRBJ2-2; v_gene: TRBV24-1; CDR3aa: ATSDRLAGVSSRDTGELF
j_gene: TRBJ2-5; v_gene: TRBV11-2; CDR3aa: ASSTDETLAGETQY
j_gene: TRBJ2-1; v_gene: TRBV11-1; CDR3aa: ASSRVGTSGRKGQF
j_gene: TRBJ1-5; v_gene: TRBV27; CDR3aa: ASSPAGRSAQH
j_gene: TRBJ2-7; v_gene: TRBV7-3; CDR3aa: ASSLAGGDSYEQY
j_gene: TRBJ1-2; v_gene: TRBV4-1; CDR3aa: ASSQTTGLGGYT
j_gene: TRBJ1-1; v_gene: TRBV28; CDR3aa: ASSLYGDTEAF
j_gene: TRBJ1-5; v_gene: TRBV28; CDR3aa: ASSLLWPQH
j_gene: TRBJ1-2; v_gene: TRBV3-1/TRBV3-2; CDR3aa: ASSQGVRNYGYT
j_gene: TRBJ1-2; v_gene: TRBV29-1; CDR3aa: RFLGLGYT
j_gene: TRBJ1-2; v_gene: TRBV2; CDR3aa: ASSLQGPNYGYT
j_gene: TRBJ2-5; v_gene: TRBV12-3/TRBV12-4; CDR3aa: ASSLDQKETQY
j_gene: TRBJ2-7; v_gene: TRBV2; CDR3aa: ASSVGAREYEQY
j_gene: TRBJ1-4; v_gene: TRBV2; CDR3aa: ASSSGNEKLF
j_gene: TRBJ1-2; v_gene: TRBV19; CDR3aa: ASSMVLGGYGYT
j_gene: TRBJ1-6; v_gene: TRBV2; CDR3aa: ASEEVVNSPLH
j_gene: TRBJ2-2; v_gene: TRBV5-8; CDR3aa: ASSPLSRTGELF
j_gene: TRBJ1-1; v_gene: TRBV7-9; CDR3aa: ASSLRQGSAEAF
j_gene: TRBJ1-2; v_gene: TRBV19; CDR3aa: ASASRQGDGYT
j_gene: TRBJ2-1; v_gene: TRBV2; CDR3aa: ASSAYNEQF
j_gene: TRBJ1-2; v_gene: TRBV6-5; CDR3aa: ASSYSGQGGGYT
j_gene: TRBJ2-1; v_gene: TRBV19; CDR3aa: ASSTSGRADEQF
j_gene: TRBJ2-1; v_gene: TRBV5-1; CDR3aa: ASSLGRGTYNEQF
j_gene: TRBJ2-7; v_gene: TRBV3-1/TRBV3-2; CDR3aa: ASSPPGLAGARQY
j_gene: TRBJ2-3; v_gene: TRBV5-1; CDR3aa: ASSRGLAGATDTQY
j_gene: TRBJ2-5; v_gene: TRBV15; CDR3aa: ATSNPTLYSTGEETQY
j_gene: TRBJ2-1; v_gene: TRBV11-3; CDR3aa: ASSFGGASSYNEQF
j_gene: TRBJ1-2; v_gene: TRBV11-3; CDR3aa: ASSLAAGDGYT
j_gene: TRBJ2-2; v_gene: TRBV4-2; CDR3aa: ASSQEYGTSDNGELF
j_gene: TRBJ2-2; v_gene: TRBV2; CDR3aa: ASRVQGLNTGELF
j_gene: TRBJ2-5; v_gene: TRBV15; CDR3aa: ATSSTPRVGETQY
j_gene: TRBJ2-4; v_gene: TRBV7-6; CDR3aa: ASSSTAGGLY